This passage covers 20 T cell receptor beta chains from one sample sequenced in a study of technical replicates of blood from a handful of donors. Here immunoSEQ multiplex PCR was the method, and the copy in TCRdb shows in-frame clones only, minus some. The sample gives roughly 60,000 clones, more than 75% of which show up once; around 5.2% is in the top ten. The sequencing sample was made of PBMCs. The receptors originated from a human donor in good health. Some clones in this sample may be carry-over from other donors' samples.

This chain uses TRBV7-2 with TRBJ1-1; TRBD1 might be the D (5 bases). V was cut by 3 bases and J by 2 bases, with 10 bases left in between. CDR3 length: 14 residues. Germline V gene sequence: CDR1 SGHTA, CDR2 FQGNSA. The DNA of the CDR3 is TGTGCCAGCAGCTTCTGGACACCTAACACTGAAGCTTTCTTT. Its protein product is CASSFWTPNTEAFF.

The chain has TRBV6-1 and TRBJ2-1; TRBD2 matches 10 bases. The ends lost 3 bases at V and 0 bases at J; junction bases unmatched: 2. The CDR3 is 16 amino acids. Per the germline V gene, CDR1 is MNHNS and CDR2 is SASEGT. CDR3 sequence reads: CASSEGTSVSYNEQFF. In DNA form, the CDR3 reads TGTGCCAGCAGTGAGGGGACTAGCGTCTCCTACAATGAGCAGTTCTTC.

This chain links TRBV4-3 with TRBJ2-3; 10 bases fit TRBD2. Germline trimming cut 1 base from V and 1 base from J; bases unmatched to any gene: 11. There are 19 residues in the CDR3. Germline values: CDR1 LGHNA, CDR2 YSLEER. CDR3 nucleotides: TGCGCCAGCAGCCAAGGATCGAGCGGGAGGGCCGCGGGCACAGATACGCAGTATTTT. This sequence encodes CASSQGSSGRAAGTDTQYF.

V usage is TRBV11-1 and J usage is TRBJ2-5; TRBD1 matches 9 bases. Germline CDR1 reads SGHAT; CDR2 reads FQDESV (reference sequence). CDR3 length: 13 residues. V shed 5 bases and J 5 bases; nucleotides not matched to a gene: 3. Here the CDR3 reads CASSRDRGETQYF. Written as DNA, the CDR3 is TGTGCCAGCAGCCGCGACAGGGGGGAGACCCAGTACTTC.

The chain has TRBV2 and TRBJ1-1; D remains ambiguous. The CDR3 sequence is 13 residues long. Germline-derived CDR1 and CDR2 are SNHLY and FYNNEI. V lost 5 bases, J lost 0 bases, and 7 bases lay in between. CDR3 coding DNA: TGTGCCAGCAGTTTACTAATGAACACTGAAGCTTTCTTT. Translation gives CASSLLMNTEAFF.

The genes are TRBV6-5 and TRBJ2-7, with D possibly TRBD2 on 5 matching bases. The V gene lost 0 bases and the J gene lost 2 bases, with 8 bases spanning the gap. This CDR3 spans 14 amino acids. In germline, CDR1 is MNHEY, CDR2 SVGAGI. DNA of the CDR3: TGTGCCAGCAGTTACTCGACGGGAACCTACGAGCAGTACTTC. Encoded protein: CASSYSTGTYEQYF.

This clone was observed a single time. V usage is TRBV4-1 and J usage is TRBJ1-1, with D perhaps matching TRBD1 (5 bases). Germline V lookup: CDR1 MGHRA, CDR2 YSYEKL. The V end was cut by 1 base, the J end by 11 bases, with 14 bases between. This CDR3 contains 13 residues. The CDR3 DNA reads as TGCGCCAGCAGCCAAGTATCCAGGGTCGTGGCTTTCTTT. Its protein product is CASSQVSRVVAFF.

The sample holds a few counts of this clone. The chain uses TRBV27 and TRBJ1-2; D is ambiguous. Germline V gene sequence: CDR1 MNHEY, CDR2 SMNVEV (reference sequence). This CDR3 region has 14 residues. V lost 6 bases and J 3 bases, leaving 14 bases between the germline ends. CDR3 protein: CASSSSGFDYGYTF. The CDR3, as DNA: TGTGCCAGCAGCAGCTCGGGGTTTGACTATGGCTACACCTTC.

This clone was detected once. The rearrangement links TRBV2 to TRBJ2-1; maybe TRBD2 (5 bases). Germline CDR1 and CDR2: SNHLY and FYNNEI. The V end was cut by 4 bases, the J end by 4 bases, with 11 bases between. The CDR3 is 14 residues long. CDR3 region: CASSAEGRYNEQFF. The CDR3 DNA reads TGTGCCAGCAGTGCGGAAGGGAGATACAATGAGCAGTTCTTC.

The chain's CDR3 is CASSLVGQSSYNSPLHF. In DNA, the CDR3 is TGTGCCAGCAGCTTAGTCGGACAGAGCTCCTATAATTCACCCCTCCACTTT. The chain combines TRBV7-2 with TRBJ1-6, with D possibly being TRBD1 (6 bases). CDR3 length: 17 residues. In germline, CDR1 is SGHTA, CDR2 FQGNSA. Deletions cut 1 base from V and 0 bases from J, with 10 bases between.

The chain's CDR3 is CASSPRGGGASGELFF. As DNA, the CDR3 is TGCGCCAGCAGCCCTCGCGGCGGGGGGGCCTCCGGGGAGCTGTTTTTT. The gene calls are TRBV4-3 and TRBJ2-2; TRBD2 matches 9 bases. The ends lost 4 bases at V and 6 bases at J; junction bases unmatched: 9. Looked up from germline, CDR1 is LGHNA and CDR2 is YSLEER. The CDR3 is 16 amino acids.

This rearrangement joins TRBV2 to TRBJ2-7, with TRBD1 matching over 8 bases. The length of the CDR3 is 14 residues. Per germline, CDR1 SNHLY and CDR2 FYNNEI. V was pared by 6 bases and J by 4 bases, with 8 bases of the junction left unmatched. CDR3 sequence reads: CASRLDRAVYEQYF. The CDR3 DNA is TGTGCCAGCAGACTGGACAGGGCTGTTTACGAGCAGTACTTC.

The chain couples TRBV4-1 to TRBJ1-2; 8 bases are shared with TRBD1. After removal of 1 base from V and 4 bases from J, the junction contained 8 bases not matched to a gene. The V gene's germline CDR1 is MGHRA and CDR2 YSYEKL. The CDR3 contains 16 residues. As DNA, the CDR3 is TGCGCCAGCAGCCAAGCCGCGACAGGGGATCCCTATGGCTACACCTTC. Translated, it gives CASSQAATGDPYGYTF.

This chain connects TRBV18 to TRBJ1-4, with 9 bases fitting TRBD1. Germline lookup yields CDR1 KGHSH and CDR2 LQKENI. V was pared by 5 bases and J by 8 bases, with 3 bases of the junction left unmatched. This CDR3 has 13 amino acids. The CDR3 sequence: CASSSDRGEKLFF. DNA of the CDR3: TGTGCCAGCTCATCGGACAGGGGAGAAAAACTGTTTTTT.

The rearrangement links TRBV2 to TRBJ1-6; TRBD1 matches 7 bases. CDR1 SNHLY and CDR2 FYNNEI come from the germline V gene. V shed 3 bases, J shed 7 bases, and the junction held 6 bases outside the gene matches. This CDR3 region has 15 residues. The CDR3 protein is CASSDPGTVNSPLHF. CDR3 DNA sequence: TGTGCCAGCAGTGACCCCGGGACAGTAAATTCACCCCTCCACTTT.

V is TRBV6-5 and J is TRBJ1-3; TRBD1 might be the D (5 bases). Germline V gene data show CDR1 as MNHEY and CDR2 as SVGAGI. Trimming took off 5 bases at V and 2 bases at J, with 13 bases between the two ends. The CDR3 spans 15 residues. The CDR3 sequence is CASSPMGGTGNTIYF. The CDR3 region has the DNA TGTGCCAGCAGTCCCATGGGGGGGACTGGAAACACCATATATTTT.

The chain combines TRBV19 with TRBJ2-7; D not certain. Per germline, CDR1 LNHDA and CDR2 SQIVND (reference sequence). This CDR3 is built from 13 residues. The V end was cut by 4 bases, the J end by 2 bases, with 9 bases between. The CDR3 sequence is CASSTRLTYEQYF. In DNA, the CDR3 is TGTGCCAGTAGTACGCGACTTACCTACGAGCAGTACTTC.

CDR3 coding DNA: TGTGCCAGCAGTACCCGGGGGGGATGGACCTCCGGGGAGCTGTTTTTT. Translating gives CASSTRGGWTSGELFF. The chain combines TRBV5-4 with TRBJ2-2; 8 bases are a match to TRBD2. The CDR3 has 16 residues. Germline CDR1 SGHNT, CDR2 YYREEE (reference sequence). Losses at the gene ends were 5 bases for V and 6 bases for J; bases not matched to a gene: 12.

This sequence joins TRBV7-9 and TRBJ2-1; D perhaps matches TRBD2 (6 bases). V was shortened by 5 bases and J by 7 bases, with 12 bases between the two germline ends. The CDR3 spans 13 residues. Germline CDR1 SEHNR, CDR2 FQNEAQ (reference sequence). CDR3 nucleotide sequence: TGTGCCAGCAGCGGGGGAGGAGGGAATGAGCAGTTCTTC. The encoded protein is CASSGGGGNEQFF.

The chain recombines TRBV5-4 with TRBJ2-7; 10 bases line up with TRBD1. J gave up 1 base and V 4 bases, and 2 bases lay outside the gene matches. The V gene's germline CDR1 is SGHNT and CDR2 YYREEE (reference sequence). The CDR3 is 14 residues long. CDR3 nucleotides: TGTGCCAGCAGCCGACAGGGGGCGTCCTACGAGCAGTACTTC. Residues: CASSRQGASYEQYF.